Listed here are 22 T cell receptor beta chains from one sample, sequenced in a study of cytotoxic CD8 clonotypes in ibrutinib-treated CLL (dated by TCRdb to about 2021). Preparation of the library involved the immunoSEQ multiplex PCR assay. Sourced from immuneACCESS, this table was stored by TCRdb with only in-frame sequences that have V and J called. A share of the clones is absent; for the studies checked, an unresolved V gene accounts for under half, and the remainder has no known explanation. The sample contains some 200,000 clones, roughly three quarters of them found a single time. Of the sample, approximately 10% is held by the ten largest clones. In light of the paper, this sample's time point label describes: about eleven months on ibrutinib. This material consisted of PBMCs, taken after 12 months of ibrutinib treatment. These receptors were obtained from a human donor with chronic lymphocytic leukemia.

The V call is TRBV5-1, the J call TRBJ2-5; 11 positions agree with TRBD2. V lost 4 bases, J lost 1 base, and 9 bases stayed unmatched. Germline assignment: CDR1 SGHRS and CDR2 YFSETQ. The CDR3 consists of 17 residues. In DNA, the CDR3 is TGCGCCAGCAGCCTCCCCAGACTAGCGGGATCCCAAGAGACCCAGTACTTC. Translating gives CASSLPRLAGSQETQYF.

The chain combines TRBV5-1 with TRBJ2-3, with 7 bases identical to TRBD2. V trimming: 3 bases; J trimming: 0 bases; junction bases outside the gene matches: 4. This CDR3 comprises 15 residues. The germline gives CDR1 SGHRS, CDR2 YFSETQ. CDR3 loop: CASSWNSGSTDTQYF. CDR3 nucleotide sequence: TGCGCCAGCAGCTGGAATAGCGGGAGCACAGATACGCAGTATTTT.

V gene TRBV2 combines with J gene TRBJ1-1; a weak D match, TRBD1 (5 bases). This CDR3 contains 11 residues. V was pared by 5 bases and J by 10 bases, with 11 bases between. The germline CDR1 and CDR2 sequences are SNHLY and FYNNEI. CDR3 residues: CASSMDTLAFF. The CDR3 coding sequence is TGTGCCAGCAGTATGGACACTCTAGCTTTCTTT.

The chain links TRBV13 to TRBJ1-1; the D is unclear. There are 15 residues in the CDR3. Trimming pared 0 bases from V and 1 base from J, leaving 9 bases between. Per the germline V gene, CDR1 is PRHDT and CDR2 is FYEKMQ (reference sequence). This CDR3 is CASSLGPVSNTEAFF. As DNA, the CDR3 is TGTGCCAGCAGCTTAGGGCCGGTCTCGAACACTGAAGCTTTCTTT. Based on the CDR3 plus reference TRBV13 and TRBJ1-1, the full variable domain is AAGVIQSPRHLIKEKRETATLKCYPIPRHDTVYWYQQGPGQDPQFLISFYEKMQSDKGSIPDRFSAQQFSDYHSELNMSSLELGDSALYFCASSLGPVSNTEAFFGQGTRLTVV.

This chain uses TRBV9 with TRBJ2-7; TRBD1 is a possible D gene (5 bases). This CDR3 spans 15 amino acids. With 0 bases removed from V and 2 bases from J, the gap between germline ends came to 12 bases. Per germline, CDR1 SGDLS and CDR2 YYNGEE. Here the CDR3 reads CASSVASTVAYEQYF. CDR3 nucleotides: TGTGCCAGCAGCGTAGCCTCGACAGTGGCCTACGAGCAGTACTTC.

This chain connects TRBV4-2 to TRBJ2-3; 8 bases line up with TRBD2. This CDR3 contains 16 residues. Germline V gives CDR1 LGHNA, CDR2 YNFKEQ. The V segment lost 3 bases and the J segment 5 bases; nucleotides outside the gene matches: 10. CDR3 sequence (DNA): TGTGCCAGCAGCCACGGAACGGGGGGGCGGATAGATACGCAGTATTTT. Translating gives CASSHGTGGRIDTQYF.

V is TRBV6-5 and J is TRBJ2-3; D gene uncertain. Germline values: CDR1 MNHEY, CDR2 SVGAGI. This CDR3 region has 13 residues. The ends were cut back, 6 bases at V and 2 bases at J, with 9 bases in the middle. The CDR3 reads CASRLYSTDTQYF. In DNA, the CDR3 is TGTGCCAGCAGGTTATACTCCACAGATACGCAGTATTTT.

V usage is TRBV4-2 and J usage is TRBJ2-7, with a weak D call TRBD2 (5 bases). The germline CDR1 and CDR2 sequences are LGHNA and YNFKEQ. This CDR3 has 15 amino acids. V dropped 0 bases and J dropped 2 bases, with 11 bases sitting between them. The CDR3 DNA follows: TGTGCCAGCAGCCAAGATCAGACGGGGACCTACGAGCAGTACTTC. This translates into CASSQDQTGTYEQYF.

The chain links TRBV2 to TRBJ1-2, with TRBD1 matching 7 bases. Germline CDR1 SNHLY, CDR2 FYNNEI. The V segment lost 6 bases and the J segment 4 bases; nucleotides outside the gene matches: 11. This CDR3 is 15 amino acids long. CDR3 sequence reads: CASSPAGDRAYGYTF. Written as DNA, the CDR3 is TGTGCCAGCAGCCCTGCCGGGGACAGAGCCTATGGCTACACCTTC.

The chain carries TRBV5-1 and TRBJ2-3, with D possibly TRBD2 on 6 matching bases. V shed 4 bases and J shed 2 bases, with 17 bases lying between them. Germline CDR1 is SGHRS and CDR2 is YFSETQ. This CDR3 spans 16 amino acids. The CDR3 region has the DNA TGCGCCAGCAGCCCCGGACTATCGTTTTACACAGATACGCAGTATTTT. Its translation: CASSPGLSFYTDTQYF.

This clone has ten or more counts. This chain links TRBV5-6 with TRBJ1-5; the D is unclear. The germline V gene encodes CDR1 SGHDT and CDR2 YYEEEE. Trimming stripped 0 bases from V and 0 bases from J, with 4 bases between. This CDR3 comprises 14 residues. The CDR3 loop is CASSLGVSNQPQHF. The CDR3 coding sequence is TGTGCCAGCAGCTTGGGGGTTAGCAATCAGCCCCAGCATTTT.

The chain combines TRBV9 with TRBJ1-3, with 9 bases matching TRBD1. CDR1 and CDR2 (germline): SGDLS, YYNGEE. V lost 5 bases to trimming and J lost 2 bases; unmatched junction nucleotides: 2. The CDR3 runs 14 residues. In DNA form, the CDR3 reads TGTGCCAGCAGTGACAGGGGGACTGGAAACACCATATATTTT. Protein: CASSDRGTGNTIYF.

The chain employs TRBV5-1 and TRBJ2-3; 7 bases agree with TRBD2. Germline V gene data show CDR1 as SGHRS and CDR2 as YFSETQ. The length of the CDR3 is 15 residues. J was trimmed by 0 bases and V by 4 bases; bases with no gene match: 5. Here the CDR3 DNA reads TGCGCCAGCAGCCCCCGTAGCGGGAGCACAGATACGCAGTATTTT. Encoded protein: CASSPRSGSTDTQYF. Based on the CDR3 plus reference TRBV5-1 and TRBJ2-3, the full variable domain is KAGVTQTPRYLIKTRGQQVTLSCSPISGHRSVSWYQQTPGQGLQFLFEYFSETQRNKGNFPGRFSGRQFSNSRSEMNVSTLELGDSALYLCASSPRSGSTDTQYFGPGTRLTVL.

The chain has TRBV27 and TRBJ2-2; D gene unclear. The CDR3 extends over 12 amino acids. Trimming removed 6 bases at V and 6 bases at J, with 8 bases between. CDR1 and CDR2 from the germline V gene are MNHEY and SMNVEV (reference sequence). The CDR3 DNA follows: TGTGCCAGCAGGGGTCTGGCCGGGGAGCTGTTTTTT. It yields the protein CASRGLAGELFF.

This chain links TRBV4-1 with TRBJ2-1; 7 nucleotides match TRBD2. After removal of 4 bases from V and 6 bases from J, the junction contained 9 bases not matched to a gene. Germline-derived CDR1 and CDR2 are MGHRA and YSYEKL. The CDR3 runs 15 residues. This CDR3 reads CASSLSAGRGNEQFF. For the CDR3, the DNA is TGCGCCAGCAGCCTGTCAGCGGGGCGTGGCAATGAGCAGTTCTTC.

This clone has just a few counts. The rearrangement joins TRBV10-1 to TRBJ1-2; 10 bases agree with TRBD1. CDR1 is WNHNN, CDR2 SYGVQD, per germline (reference sequence). The J segment lost 7 bases and the V segment lost 4 bases, leaving 3 bases of the junction unmatched. CDR3 length: 13 amino acids. CDR3 DNA sequence: TGCGCCAGCAGTGGGGACAGGGGCGGTGGCTACACCTTC. Amino acid sequence: CASSGDRGGGYTF.

J is TRBJ2-5 and V is TRBV14; TRBD2 aligns across 15 bases. CDR1 and CDR2 from the germline V gene are SGHDN and FVKESK. V lost 2 bases to trimming and J lost 5 bases; unmatched junction nucleotides: 6. The length of the CDR3 is 17 residues. In nucleotides, the CDR3 is TGTGCCAGCAGCCAATGGACTAGCGGGAGGGCCGTGGAGACCCAGTACTTC. Amino acids: CASSQWTSGRAVETQYF.

V usage is TRBV7-9 and J usage is TRBJ1-5, with a weak D call TRBD1 (5 bases). Germline lookup yields CDR1 SEHNR and CDR2 FQNEAQ (reference sequence). V lost 1 base and J 7 bases, leaving 8 bases between the germline ends. This CDR3 region has 13 residues. For the CDR3, the DNA is TGTGCCAGCAGCTTAGAGGGGAGGCAGCCCCAGCATTTT. Translated, it gives CASSLEGRQPQHF.

The J gene is TRBJ1-2, the V gene TRBV5-1; TRBD1 might be the D (5 bases). This CDR3 region has 15 residues. The V end lost 4 bases, the J end lost 2 bases, and 15 bases lay between the germline ends. Germline lookup yields CDR1 SGHRS and CDR2 YFSETQ. The CDR3 coding sequence is TGCGCCAGCAGCCCGCTCGGGGGTCTGAACTATGGCTACACCTTC. This sequence encodes CASSPLGGLNYGYTF.

The rearrangement links TRBV28 to TRBJ1-5, with a tentative D call TRBD1 (6 bases). The germline gives CDR1 MDHEN, CDR2 SYDVKM. V gave up 2 bases and J gave up 9 bases, with 17 bases separating them. CDR3 length equals 15 residues. DNA for the CDR3: TGTGCCAGCAGTTTAAGGGGGAGCGGGGTGGTGCCCCAGCATTTT. Protein product: CASSLRGSGVVPQHF. The whole variable domain, filled in from reference TRBV28 and TRBJ1-5, reads DVKVTQSSRYLVKRTGEKVFLECVQDMDHENMFWYRQDPGLGLRLIYFSYDVKMKEKGDIPEGYSVSREKKERFSLILESASTNQTSMYLCASSLRGSGVVPQHFGDGTRLSIL.

CDR3 nucleotides: TGTGCCAGCAGACAGACTAGCGGGACCAGCTCCTACGAGCAGTACTTC. Its protein is CASRQTSGTSSYEQYF. The rearrangement links TRBV2 to TRBJ2-7; 11 nucleotides match TRBD2. This CDR3 spans 16 amino acids. Trimming cost V 6 bases and J 0 bases; bases outside gene matches: 7. Per the germline V gene, CDR1 is SNHLY and CDR2 is FYNNEI.

The CDR3 nucleotides read TGTGCCAGCAGCCACCGAGAGGCCCATATCGGTGAGCAGTTCTTC. Amino acids: CASSHREAHIGEQFF. The gene calls are TRBV14 and TRBJ2-1; D is ambiguous. Germline V gene data show CDR1 as SGHDN and CDR2 as FVKESK. With 3 bases removed from V and 9 bases from J, the gap between germline ends came to 18 bases. This CDR3 has 15 residues.